The rows below give T cell receptor beta chains drawn from one sample of a study of blood T cell repertoires in COVID-19. Profiled with immunoSEQ multiplex PCR; TCRdb holds only in-frame clones, not every one. Of about 160,000 clones listed, roughly 91% are singletons. Sequencing used peripheral blood. These receptors originate from a woman aged 50 to 60 with acute or convalescent COVID-19. The CDR3 runs from the conserved cysteine through the conserved F or W. D genes are given only for firm matches. The size of a clone is reported for some rows only, either as once, few or many, or as a class for expanded clones.

TRBD2,TRBJ2-2,TRBV2,-,TGTGCCAGCAGAGCGGGAGCCGCGAACACCGGGGAGCTGTTTTTT,CASRAGAANTGELFF
TRBD2,TRBJ2-2,TRBV7-6,-,TGTGCCAGCAGCTTAGCGGCTAGCGGGGGCCCTTGGGGGGAGCTGTTTTTT,CASSLAASGGPWGELFF
TRBD2,TRBJ2-3,TRBV15,-,TGTGCCACCAGCAGAGAGACTAGCGGGAGCACAGATACGCAGTATTTT,CATSRETSGSTDTQYF
-,TRBJ2-2,TRBV5-4,-,TGTGCCAGCAGTGCAGACAGGACCAACACCGGGGAGCTGTTTTTT,CASSADRTNTGELFF
-,TRBJ1-6,TRBV25-1,-,TGTGCCAGCAGGAAGGGGCGAGAATCACCCCTCCACTTT,CASRKGRESPLHF
TRBD2,TRBJ2-7,TRBV15,once,TGTGCCACCAGCAGAGAGTTAGCGGGAGGGAAGCAGTACTTC,CATSRELAGGKQYF
TRBD2,TRBJ2-5,TRBV6-1,-,TGTGCCAGCAGTGCCAAGCCGGGGACTAGCGGTTTCCAAGAGACCCAGTACTTC,CASSAKPGTSGFQETQYF
TRBD1,TRBJ1-2,TRBV6-2/TRBV6-3,-,TGTGCCAGCAGTTACGGGGACAGGGTGAATGGCTACACCTTC,CASSYGDRVNGYTF
-,TRBJ1-2,TRBV29-1,-,TGCAGCGTTGAGAGAGTCTACTATGGCTACACCTTC,CSVERVYYGYTF
TRBD1,TRBJ1-1,TRBV5-1,-,TGCGCCAGCAGCCGGGACAGCGAAGCTTTCTTT,CASSRDSEAFF
-,TRBJ1-5,TRBV19,-,TGTGCCAGTAGTACTCCGGGACAAGGCAATCAGCCCCAGCATTTT,CASSTPGQGNQPQHF
-,TRBJ2-6,TRBV19,-,TGTGCCAGTAGTATCGAGCACTCTGGGGCCAACGTCCTGACTTTC,CASSIEHSGANVLTF
-,TRBJ1-1,TRBV12-3/TRBV12-4,-,TGTGCCAGCAGTCCAGGGCAGAACACTGAAGCTTTCTTT,CASSPGQNTEAFF
-,TRBJ2-1,TRBV11-2,-,TGTGCCAGCAGCGGGGGGAGCTCCTACAATGAGCAGTTCTTC,CASSGGSSYNEQFF
-,TRBJ2-3,TRBV3-1/TRBV3-2,-,TGTGCCAGCAGCCAAGATCCAAGTCAGGGGCCAGATACGCAGTATTTT,CASSQDPSQGPDTQYF
-,TRBJ1-1,TRBV19,once,TGTGCCAGTAGTATCTACACTGAAGCTTTCTTT,CASSIYTEAFF
TRBD1,TRBJ2-2,TRBV7-2,once,TGTGCCAGCAGGCCGACGGAGACAGGGGTATACGGGGAGCTGTTTTTT,CASRPTETGVYGELFF
TRBD2,TRBJ2-5,TRBV9,-,TGTGCCAGCAGCGCTGCCCCACTAGCGGGAGGGGTGCAGTACTTC,CASSAAPLAGGVQYF
-,TRBJ1-3,TRBV4-3,-,TGCGCCAGCAGCCAAGACAGGTTCGGATACACCATATATTTT,CASSQDRFGYTIYF
TRBD1,TRBJ1-1,TRBV28,once,TGTGCCAGCAGTCAGACAGGGTGGAACACTGAAGCTTTCTTT,CASSQTGWNTEAFF
-,TRBJ1-1,TRBV7-3,-,TGTGCCAGCAGCTTAATACGAAGAGGGAACACTGAAGCTTTCTTT,CASSLIRRGNTEAFF
TRBD2,TRBJ2-1,TRBV6-4,-,TGTGCCAGCAGTAGGACTAGCGGGGGTATCGATGAGCAGTTCTTC,CASSRTSGGIDEQFF
-,TRBJ1-1,TRBV19,-,TGTGCCAGCCAAACTCTCCGGGGGTATCTTAGTACTGAAGCTTTCTTT,CASQTLRGYLSTEAFF